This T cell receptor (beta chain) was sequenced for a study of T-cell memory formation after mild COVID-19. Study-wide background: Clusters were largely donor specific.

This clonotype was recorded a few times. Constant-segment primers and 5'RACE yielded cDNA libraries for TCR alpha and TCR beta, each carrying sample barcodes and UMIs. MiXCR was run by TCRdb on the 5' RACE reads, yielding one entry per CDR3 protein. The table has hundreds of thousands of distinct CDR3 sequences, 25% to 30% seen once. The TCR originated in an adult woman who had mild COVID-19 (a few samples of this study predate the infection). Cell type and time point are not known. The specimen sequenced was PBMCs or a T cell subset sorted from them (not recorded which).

CDR3 in amino acids: CASNPAAGAYEQYF. The CDR3 DNA sequence: TGCGCCAGCAACCCTGCTGCAGGGGCTTACGAGCAGTACTTC. V and J are TRBV5-1 and TRBJ2-7; tentative D call: TRBD1 (6 bases). The CDR3 runs 14 residues. CDR1 is SGHRS and CDR2 is YFSETQ in the germline V gene. The ends were cut back, 6 bases at V and 4 bases at J, with 17 bases in the middle.